This TCR beta chain is drawn from a study of blood T cell repertoires in COVID-19. Study-wide context: The United States, Italy and Spain were the sources of the acute and convalescent COVID-19 samples. T cells, B-cell-depleted T cells, or PBMCs supplied cDNA or gDNA.

Authors' processing steps: Amplification from reference gene primers served as the basis for estimated nucleated cell counts. Sequencing was performed with immunoSEQ multiplex PCR; in TCRdb, only in-frame clones are kept and a portion is missing. V and J calls and clone size are those listed in that table; D and trimming were worked out from the DNA. The sample lists some 230,000 clones; 70% to 90% were seen once. Trimming cost V 2 bases and J 0 bases; bases outside gene matches: 7. Germline values: CDR1 MNHEY, CDR2 SMNVEV (reference sequence). This CDR3 region has 17 residues. The source is a man aged 50-60 years who had recovered from COVID-19. The sequencing input was peripheral blood. V gene TRBV27 combines with J gene TRBJ2-1; 7 bases are shared with TRBD2. The CDR3 is CASSLRAGDSSYNEQFF. Written as DNA, the CDR3 is TGTGCCAGCAGTTTACGGGCGGGAGACAGCTCCTACAATGAGCAGTTCTTC.